This passage covers 14 T cell receptor beta chains from one sample sequenced in a study of shared clonotypes between healthy human individuals. TCRdb keeps only in-frame clones here, not all; method: immunoSEQ multiplex PCR. The repertoire holds about 2.2 million clones, with 85% to 95% as singletons. Terminally differentiated effector memory CD45RA+ cells were left out of the naive CD8 fraction, which was CD45RO-negative and positively selected for CCR7. The sample taken for sequencing was naive CD8+ T cells from PBMCs. These receptors all stem from a man in his late teens or twenties in good health. Some clones in this sample may be carry-over from other donors' samples.

The rearrangement links TRBV9 to TRBJ2-3; 7 positions match TRBD2. V was clipped by 3 bases and J by 4 bases; unmatched bases: 2. The germline V gene encodes CDR1 SGDLS and CDR2 YYNGEE. CDR3 length equals 13 residues. For the CDR3, the DNA is TGTGCCAGCAGCGGCGGGAGCGCAGATACGCAGTATTTT. Encoded protein: CASSGGSADTQYF.

The chain joins TRBV29-1 to TRBJ1-2; D gene uncertain. CDR3 size: 10 residues. V lost 3 bases and J 3 bases, leaving 2 bases between the germline ends. The germline V gene has CDR1 SQVTM and CDR2 ANQGSEA. The DNA for the CDR3 is TGCAGCGTTGACGACTATGGCTACACCTTC. It translates to CSVDDYGYTF.

The chain recombines TRBV27 with TRBJ2-7; D is perhaps TRBD2 (6 bases). Germline V CDR1 and CDR2: MNHEY, SMNVEV (reference sequence). CDR3 size: 13 residues. The ends were cut back, 6 bases at V and 4 bases at J, with 13 bases in the middle. The CDR3 nucleotides are TGTGCCAGCAGGCCCCGAGGAGGGTACGAGCAGTACTTC. Translation gives CASRPRGGYEQYF.

As for this clone: One end of the junction fails to match germline, which may point to a read error. This chain uses TRBV7-8 with TRBJ1-5, with 7 bases aligning to TRBD1. Germline CDR1 and CDR2: SGHVS and FQNEAQ. This CDR3 region has 14 residues. The CDR3 region is CASSSRQGDQPQHF. CDR3 coding DNA: TGTGCCAGCAGCTCGCGACAGGGCGATCAACCCCAGCATTTT.

The chain has TRBV25-1 and TRBJ2-5; 7 bases align to TRBD1. The CDR3 has 14 amino acids. Losses at the gene ends were 7 bases for V and 1 base for J; bases not matched to a gene: 6. The germline V gene encodes CDR1 MGHDK and CDR2 SYGVNS. CDR3 residues: CASKKGAIQETQYF. DNA for the CDR3: TGTGCCAGCAAAAAGGGGGCTATCCAAGAGACCCAGTACTTC.

V usage is TRBV13 and J usage is TRBJ2-6; perhaps TRBD1 as D (6 bases). CDR3 size: 17 residues. Germline-derived CDR1 and CDR2 are PRHDT and FYEKMQ (reference sequence). Trimming took off 5 bases at V and 1 base at J, with 15 bases between the two ends. CDR3 DNA sequence: TGTGCCAGCAGCACTACAGGGTACTTGTCTGGGGCCAACGTCCTGACTTTC. Its protein product is CASSTTGYLSGANVLTF.

Concerning this clone itself: At the DNA level, this CDR3 is encoded by other sequences in the same sample as well. The chain uses TRBV28 and TRBJ2-3; TRBD2 matches 10 bases. V dropped 2 bases and J dropped 1; count of bases not matched to a gene: 3. Germline V CDR1 and CDR2: MDHEN, SYDVKM. The CDR3 contains 16 residues. The CDR3 region has the DNA TGTGCCAGCAGTTTACTAGCGGGAGTGGGCACAGATACGCAGTATTTT. Amino acid sequence: CASSLLAGVGTDTQYF.

This clone was found once. The rearrangement links TRBV11-2 to TRBJ2-1; TRBD2 aligns across 9 bases. J was trimmed by 6 bases and V by 2 bases; bases with no gene match: 11. CDR1 and CDR2 from the germline V gene are SGHAT and FQNNGV. This CDR3 is built from 17 residues. Here the CDR3 reads CASSLLYAGGPTNEQFF. CDR3 bases: TGTGCCAGCAGCTTACTTTACGCGGGAGGGCCTACCAATGAGCAGTTCTTC.

The chain joins TRBV19 to TRBJ1-1, with D maybe TRBD1 (6 bases). The V and J ends lost 5 bases and 6 bases respectively, with 13 bases between them. CDR1 is LNHDA and CDR2 is SQIVND in the germline V gene (reference sequence). The CDR3 sequence is 13 residues long. The CDR3, as DNA: TGTGCCAGTAGTCCACGCGGGGGGCCTGAAGCTTTCTTT. It is translated as CASSPRGGPEAFF.

The chain links TRBV4-3 to TRBJ2-2, with D perhaps being TRBD1 or TRBD2 (5 bases each). Per the germline V gene, CDR1 is LGHNA and CDR2 is YSLEER. Trimming removed 1 base from V and 4 bases from J, with 10 bases in between. The CDR3 consists of 15 residues. The CDR3 protein is CASSQAWGSTGELFF. Here the CDR3 DNA reads TGCGCCAGCAGCCAAGCCTGGGGGTCCACCGGGGAGCTGTTTTTT.

The chain is built from TRBV28 and TRBJ2-2, with 9 bases matching TRBD1. Germline V gene data show CDR1 as MDHEN and CDR2 as SYDVKM. Germline trimming cut 2 bases from V and 4 bases from J; bases unmatched to any gene: 5. There are 16 residues in the CDR3. In DNA form, the CDR3 reads TGTGCCAGCAGTTTAGGGGGACAGGGAGGCACCGGGGAGCTGTTTTTT. Its protein product is CASSLGGQGGTGELFF.

In its sample, this clone was seen once. V gene TRBV11-2 combines with J gene TRBJ2-7; 9 bases line up with TRBD1. Germline CDR1 and CDR2: SGHAT and FQNNGV. The J segment lost 2 bases and the V segment lost 6 bases, leaving 11 bases of the junction unmatched. CDR3 length: 16 amino acids. CDR3 coding DNA: TGTGCCAGCAGACAGAACCCGGGACAGGGAACCTACGAGCAGTACTTC. Protein: CASRQNPGQGTYEQYF. The complete variable domain, with remaining parts taken from reference TRBV11-2 and TRBJ2-7, reads EAGVAQSPRYKIIEKRQSVAFWCNPISGHATLYWYQQILGQGPKLLIQFQNNGVVDDSQLPKDRFSAERLKGVDSTLKIQPAKLEDSAVYLCASRQNPGQGTYEQYFGPGTRLTVT.

As DNA, the CDR3 is TGTGCCAGCAGCGTCCAGGAGTTCAATCAGCCCCAGCATTTT. It translates to CASSVQEFNQPQHF. This rearrangement joins TRBV28 to TRBJ1-5, with D unclear. This CDR3 spans 14 amino acids. CDR1 and CDR2 from the germline V gene are MDHEN and SYDVKM. The ends were cut back, 6 bases at V and 3 bases at J, with 12 bases in the middle.

The V gene is TRBV2, the J gene TRBJ1-3; 11 nucleotides line up with TRBD1. Germline V lookup: CDR1 SNHLY, CDR2 FYNNEI. This CDR3 region has 20 residues. The junction had 15 bases not matched to a gene; V was cut back by 4 bases and J by 1 base. CDR3 sequence (DNA): TGTGCCAGCAGTGGCCCCGGGACAGGGGGTTTTCAAGGGTCTGGAAACACCATATATTTT. It translates to CASSGPGTGGFQGSGNTIYF.